This T cell receptor beta chain was retrieved from a study of blood T cell repertoires in COVID-19. As for the study in general: Samples taken during acute and convalescent COVID-19 were collected in the United States, Italy and Spain. T cells, B-cell-depleted T cells, or PBMCs provided the cDNA or gDNA that served as material.

The authors' processing: Amplified reference gene primers provided the basis for estimating nucleated cell counts. Here immunoSEQ multiplex PCR was the method, and the copy in TCRdb shows in-frame clones only, minus some. The V and J calls and clone size are taken from that table; D and trimming were inferred from the DNA. The sample has approximately 280,000 clones; around 90% are singletons. CDR1 is LGHNA and CDR2 is YSLEER in the germline V gene. V was cut by 0 bases and J by 6 bases, with 19 bases left in between. The CDR3 sequence is 17 residues long. Sequencing input: peripheral blood. The gene calls are TRBV4-3 and TRBJ2-3; tentatively, D is TRBD2 (7 bases). This receptor was obtained from a man younger than 35 with active or convalescent COVID-19. In DNA, the CDR3 is TGCGCCAGCAGCCAAGACCCTGAAGGGGGGGGCGTGGATACGCAGTATTTT. It codes for CASSQDPEGGGVDTQYF.